Shown below are 18 T cell receptor beta chains from a single sample sequenced in a study of blood T cells in healthy people across ages. Alongside a J-beta primer mix, a sample-barcoded 5' primer served in a second PCR lasting about 7 to 11 cycles. TCRdb re-analysed the 5' RACE reads in MiXCR, keeping a single row per CDR3 protein. The sample carries about 1.7 million distinct CDR3 sequences, approximately 30% recorded once. The sample was blood. Every receptor here comes from a woman in her twenties or thirties in good health.

This clonotype was counted a few times. The rearrangement uses TRBV29-1 and TRBJ2-2; weak D call: TRBD2 (6 bases). V was shortened by 6 bases and J by 1 base, with 15 bases between the two germline ends. This CDR3 has 15 amino acids. CDR1 is SQVTM, CDR2 ANQGSEA, per germline. The CDR3 sequence: CSVRAGTWNTGELFF. The CDR3 DNA reads TGCAGCGTCCGAGCCGGGACTTGGAACACCGGGGAGCTGTTTTTT.

This clonotype was detected a few times. V usage is TRBV12-3 or TRBV12-4 and J usage is TRBJ2-4, with D possibly being TRBD1 or TRBD2 (5 bases each). CDR3 length equals 12 residues. The germline V and J ends were trimmed by 4 bases and 9 bases, with 10 bases remaining between them. This CDR3 reads CASSWDLSIQYF. CDR3 in DNA: TGTGCCAGCAGTTGGGACCTATCCATTCAGTACTTC.

V usage is TRBV4-3 and J usage is TRBJ2-4, with no clear D. The end of the DNA is better explained by TRBJ2-7, so the J call may be wrong. Germline V gives CDR1 LGHNA, CDR2 YSLEER. The CDR3 spans 15 residues. This CDR3 reads CASSPSPPGLYEQYF. The CDR3 DNA follows: TGCGCCAGCAGCCCGTCTCCCCCGGGTCTCTACGAGCAGTACTTC.

This clonotype has more than one count but fewer than ten. The chain combines TRBV5-1 with TRBJ1-2; D gene ambiguous. The CDR3 is 15 amino acids. Germline lookup yields CDR1 SGHRS and CDR2 YFSETQ. Trimming pared 0 bases from V and 8 bases from J, leaving 17 bases between. The CDR3 sequence is CASSLGEGKLGGYTF. For the CDR3, the DNA is TGCGCCAGCAGCTTGGGAGAAGGCAAGCTGGGAGGCTACACCTTC.

About this clonotype itself: A read error may account for a junction end that differs from germline. J is TRBJ1-4 and V is TRBV27; the D gene is possibly TRBD1 (5 bases). The CDR3 spans 16 residues. Germline CDR1 reads MNHEY; CDR2 reads SMNVEV (reference sequence). As DNA, the CDR3 is TGTGCCAGCAGTATGGGACCGGTTGCAACTAATGAAAAACGGTTTTTT. Its translation: CASSMGPVATNEKRFF.

This chain joins TRBV2 and TRBJ2-5; D remains unclear. Trimming removed 3 bases at V and 5 bases at J, with 13 bases between. Germline assignment: CDR1 SNHLY and CDR2 FYNNEI. The CDR3 is 14 amino acids. CDR3 residues: CASSDLTARETQYF. In DNA, the CDR3 is TGTGCCAGCAGTGATTTGACTGCTCGGGAGACCCAGTACTTC.

This clonotype was counted between two and nine times. The CDR3 coding sequence is TGCAGCCTAACGCTACTAAGGGGAACAGATACGCAGTATTTT. Amino acid sequence: CSLTLLRGTDTQYF. The chain joins TRBV29-1 to TRBJ2-3, with D possibly matching TRBD1 (5 bases). The CDR3 extends over 14 amino acids. Trimming stripped 8 bases from V and 3 bases from J, with 18 bases between. From germline, CDR1 is SQVTM and CDR2 ANQGSEA.

The chain links TRBV20-1 to TRBJ1-1; D may be TRBD1 (6 bases). CDR1 and CDR2 (germline): DFQATT, SNEGSKA (reference sequence). V dropped 6 bases and J dropped 1 base, with 21 bases sitting between them. The CDR3 loop spans 16 amino acids. This CDR3 reads CSASGGRRSKNTEAFF. The CDR3 DNA reads TGCAGTGCCAGTGGGGGGCGGAGGTCGAAGAACACTGAAGCTTTCTTT.

The chain uses TRBV7-9 and TRBJ1-1; possibly TRBD1 for D (5 bases). V lost 4 bases and J 1 base, leaving 16 bases between the germline ends. Germline assignment: CDR1 SEHNR and CDR2 FQNEAQ (reference sequence). The CDR3 is 16 residues long. The CDR3: CASSSARTTPNTEAFF. CDR3 nucleotides: TGTGCCAGCAGCTCTGCCCGGACAACCCCGAACACTGAAGCTTTCTTT.

This clonotype was seen only a few times. CDR3 DNA: TGCGCCAGCAGTGGGTTGCAGTTTGACAATGAGCAGTTCTTC. It encodes CASSGLQFDNEQFF. The V gene is TRBV5-1, the J gene TRBJ2-1; no definite D call. Germline V gene lookup returns CDR1 SGHRS and CDR2 YFSETQ. The ends were cut back, 5 bases at V and 5 bases at J, with 14 bases in the middle. The CDR3 contains 14 residues. The full variable domain, rest sourced from reference TRBV5-1 and TRBJ2-1, is KAGVTQTPRYLIKTRGQQVTLSCSPISGHRSVSWYQQTPGQGLQFLFEYFSETQRNKGNFPGRFSGRQFSNSRSEMNVSTLELGDSALYLCASSGLQFDNEQFFGPGTRLTVL.

This clonotype was found many times. The chain recombines TRBV4-1 with TRBJ2-7; 8 positions match TRBD2. This CDR3 contains 15 residues. V trimming: 0 bases; J trimming: 6 bases; junction bases outside the gene matches: 7. Germline V lookup: CDR1 MGHRA, CDR2 YSYEKL. The CDR3 region has the DNA TGCGCCAGCAGCCAAGATGCCGGACTAGCCGGCGAGCAGTACTTC. This gives the protein CASSQDAGLAGEQYF.

As for this clonotype: This may arise from a read error, as a much more abundant clone is one base away. A read error is likely, as this CDR3 ends without the conserved phenylalanine or tryptophan. The chain links TRBV5-5 to TRBJ2-5; 10 bases fit TRBD1. The better agreement between TRBJ2-7 and the DNA end casts doubt on the J call. CDR1 SGHKS and CDR2 YYEKEE come from the germline V gene (reference sequence). This CDR3 has 15 amino acids. CDR3 sequence: CASSSARDRGGEQYC. CDR3 coding DNA: TGTGCCAGCAGCTCGGCCAGGGACAGGGGAGGCGAGCAGTACTGC.

This clonotype has a count of ten or more. V is TRBV28 and J is TRBJ2-7; TRBD1 matches 11 bases. The CDR3 runs to 13 residues. V lost 5 bases to trimming and J lost 9 bases; unmatched junction nucleotides: 6. Germline V gene lookup returns CDR1 MDHEN and CDR2 SYDVKM. The CDR3 spells CASSRTGTGGQYF. The CDR3, as DNA: TGTGCCAGCAGTCGGACCGGGACAGGGGGGCAGTACTTC.

This sequence joins TRBV7-9 and TRBJ1-3; D is uncertain. Germline V lookup: CDR1 SEHNR, CDR2 FQNEAQ (reference sequence). There are 14 residues in the CDR3. Trimming left V 10 bases short and J 4 bases short, with 17 bases between. The CDR3 DNA reads TGTGCCACCGCAGGCTGGTTCAGGGGAAACACCATATATTTT. Residues: CATAGWFRGNTIYF.

Written as DNA, the CDR3 is TGTGCCAGCTCACCCGACAGGGTTACCTCAGATACGCAGTATTTT. Protein product: CASSPDRVTSDTQYF. The chain combines TRBV18 with TRBJ2-3; the match to TRBD1 covers 7 bases. The ends lost 3 bases at V and 4 bases at J; junction bases unmatched: 7. Germline lookup yields CDR1 KGHSH and CDR2 LQKENI. The CDR3 spans 15 residues. Combining the CDR3 with reference TRBV18 and TRBJ2-3 gives the whole variable domain NAGVMQNPRHLVRRRGQEARLRCSPMKGHSHVYWYRQLPEEGLKFMVYLQKENIIDESGMPKERFSAEFPKEGPSILRIQQVVRGDSAAYFCASSPDRVTSDTQYFGPGTRLTVL.

This clonotype was recorded a few times. The chain is built from TRBV7-2 and TRBJ2-1; 12 bases fit TRBD2. The CDR3 length is 18 residues. J was trimmed by 3 bases and V by 1 base; bases with no gene match: 7. Germline-derived CDR1 and CDR2 are SGHTA and FQGNSA. CDR3 sequence: CASSLVLAGGANYNEQFF. The CDR3 DNA reads TGTGCCAGCAGCTTAGTACTAGCGGGAGGCGCGAACTACAATGAGCAGTTCTTC. The full variable domain, with the rest looked up from reference TRBV7-2 and TRBJ2-1, is GAGVSQSPSNKVTEKGKDVELRCDPISGHTALYWYRQSLGQGLEFLIYFQGNSAPDKSGLPSDRFSAERTGGSVSTLTIQRTQQEDSAVYLCASSLVLAGGANYNEQFFGPGTRLTVL.

This clonotype came up a few times. J is TRBJ2-3 and V is TRBV2, with a possible D match to TRBD2 (7 bases). Trimming took off 9 bases at V and 5 bases at J, with 18 bases between the two ends. Germline values: CDR1 SNHLY, CDR2 FYNNEI. The CDR3 spans 14 residues. The CDR3 DNA follows: TGTGCCAGAGGGGGGACTACAGGGCGAGATACGCAGTATTTT. This sequence encodes CARGGTTGRDTQYF. The variable domain in full, completed from reference TRBV2 and TRBJ2-3, reads EPEVTQTPSHQVTQMGQEVILRCVPISNHLYFYWYRQILGQKVEFLVSFYNNEISEKSEIFDDQFSVERPDGSNFTLKIRSTKLEDSAMYFCARGGTTGRDTQYFGPGTRLTVL.

Only a few counts were recorded for this clonotype. V usage is TRBV7-2 and J usage is TRBJ2-3, with a possible D match to TRBD2 (5 bases). The CDR3 has 16 amino acids. Germline CDR1 SGHTA, CDR2 FQGNSA. Between the trimmed V and J ends, which lost 5 bases and 4 bases, there was a span of 19 bases. CDR3 amino acids: CASSPRLAPWADTQYF. The CDR3 DNA follows: TGTGCCAGCAGCCCCCGTCTAGCCCCGTGGGCAGATACGCAGTATTTT.